One TCR beta chain is described in this entry. This CDR3 region has 13 residues. Germline values: CDR1 MNHEY, CDR2 SVGAGI. Trimming took 6 bases from V and 3 from J; bases not matched to a gene: 4. The sample originates from a study of cytomegalovirus exposure and HLA in healthy donors. Here immunoSEQ multiplex PCR was the method, and the copy in TCRdb shows in-frame clones only, minus some. The table shows around 73,000 clones, with roughly 89% occurring only once. The chain recombines TRBV6-5 with TRBJ2-7; the match to TRBD2 covers 8 bases. The sample was PBMCs. The TCR originated in a woman in her late teens or twenties in good health and CMV-seropositive. The CDR3 is CASSGLADYEQYF. The CDR3 nucleotides are TGTGCCAGCAGCGGACTAGCAGACTACGAGCAGTACTTC.